Presented here are 15 T cell receptor beta chains from one specimen sequenced in a study of blood T cell repertoires in COVID-19. The method was immunoSEQ multiplex PCR; TCRdb's version includes in-frame clones alone and lacks a portion of them. Of tens of thousands of clones in the sample, just over 85% are singletons; the top ten hold approximately 21%. The sequenced sample was peripheral blood. These receptor sequences come from an elderly woman in a cohort sampled during active or convalescent COVID-19.

The V call is TRBV11-3, the J call TRBJ2-5; 9 bases align to TRBD1. Germline-derived CDR1 and CDR2 are SGHNT and YENEEA. Trimming took 6 bases from V and 5 from J; bases not matched to a gene: 7. The CDR3 is 14 amino acids. CDR3 DNA: TGTGCCAGCAGGGAACAGGGGGCACGTGAGACCCAGTACTTC. It yields the protein CASREQGARETQYF.

The chain employs TRBV6-5 and TRBJ2-7, with D possibly being TRBD2 (5 bases). The V end lost 6 bases, the J end lost 0 bases, and 9 bases lay between the germline ends. Per the germline V gene, CDR1 is MNHEY and CDR2 is SVGAGI. This CDR3 region has 13 residues. This chain's CDR3 is CASSRSDSYEQYF. The DNA of the CDR3 is TGTGCCAGCAGCCGTAGCGACTCCTACGAGCAGTACTTC.

This rearrangement joins TRBV7-6 to TRBJ1-4, with 9 bases matching TRBD1. The CDR3 covers 14 residues. Trimming cost V 5 bases and J 7 bases; bases outside gene matches: 5. Germline V CDR1 and CDR2: SGHVS, FNYEAQ. The CDR3 loop is CASSRGQGGEKLFF. CDR3 in DNA: TGTGCCAGCAGCCGGGGACAGGGAGGTGAAAAACTGTTTTTT. Together with reference TRBV7-6 and TRBJ1-4, the CDR3 gives the full variable domain: GAGVSQSPRYKVTKRGQDVALRCDPISGHVSLYWYRQALGQGPEFLTYFNYEAQQDKSGLPNDRFSAERPEGSISTLTIQRTEQRDSAMYRCASSRGQGGEKLFFGSGTQLSVL.

CDR3 in DNA: TGTGCCAGCAGCTTAGCTACTGGAAACACCATATATTTT. The encoded protein is CASSLATGNTIYF. V gene TRBV11-3 combines with J gene TRBJ1-3; no firm D call. The V gene lost 1 base and the J gene lost 2 bases, with 3 bases spanning the gap. The CDR3 totals 13 residues. CDR1 is SGHNT and CDR2 is YENEEA in the germline V gene. Complete variable domain (other parts from reference TRBV11-3 and TRBJ1-3): EAGVVQSPRYKIIEKKQPVAFWCNPISGHNTLYWYLQNLGQGPELLIRYENEEAVDDSQLPKDRFSAERLKGVDSTLKIQPAELGDSAVYLCASSLATGNTIYFGEGSWLTVV.

This chain links TRBV5-1 with TRBJ2-7, with TRBD1 identical over 7 bases. The CDR3 has 16 residues. Unmatched junction bases numbered 10, after V lost 4 bases and J lost 0 bases. CDR1 is SGHRS and CDR2 is YFSETQ in the germline V gene. The CDR3 coding sequence is TGCGCCAGCAGCACGCAACAGGGGCCGAGCTCCTACGAGCAGTACTTC. This translates into CASSTQQGPSSYEQYF.

CDR3 coding DNA: TGTGCCAGCAGTGTGGGGTCCCCGGGAGTCAATCAGCCCCAGCATTTT. Its translation: CASSVGSPGVNQPQHF. This rearrangement joins TRBV6-1 to TRBJ1-5; D is unclear. Trimming shortened V by 4 bases and J by 3 bases, and 16 bases separated the two germline ends. The CDR3 is 16 residues long. Germline loops: CDR1 MNHNS, CDR2 SASEGT.

This clone was seen just once. This chain uses TRBV4-1 with TRBJ1-2; D remains unclear. This CDR3 is 11 amino acids long. Deletions cut 2 bases from V and 8 bases from J, with 6 bases between. CDR1 MGHRA and CDR2 YSYEKL come from the germline V gene. DNA of the CDR3: TGCGCCAGCAGCCAATACAGAGGCTACACCTTC. Translating gives CASSQYRGYTF.

This chain uses TRBV6-5 with TRBJ1-4; D not certain. V was shortened by 4 bases and J by 10 bases, with 7 bases between the two germline ends. This CDR3 is 11 amino acids long. Germline V gene lookup returns CDR1 MNHEY and CDR2 SVGAGI. In DNA, the CDR3 is TGTGCCAGCAGTTCTGAGGGAAAACTGTTTTTT. This gives the protein CASSSEGKLFF.

This chain uses TRBV10-3 with TRBJ1-5; no clear D. The CDR3 contains 14 residues. Trimming left V 10 bases short and J 1 base short, with 14 bases between. In germline, CDR1 is ENHRY, CDR2 SYGVKD. The CDR3: CATSRLESNQPQHF. The CDR3 DNA sequence: TGTGCCACCTCGAGGTTAGAGAGCAATCAGCCCCAGCATTTT.

The genes are TRBV5-1 and TRBJ1-6; D not resolved. From germline, CDR1 is SGHRS and CDR2 YFSETQ. The CDR3 is 15 residues long. The V gene lost 2 bases and the J gene lost 7 bases, with 13 bases spanning the gap. CDR3 sequence (DNA): TGCGCCAGCAGCTTCATGGACGGGAAAAATTCACCCCTCCACTTT. This codes for CASSFMDGKNSPLHF.

The genes are TRBV28 and TRBJ1-5; 9 positions match TRBD1. CDR1 MDHEN and CDR2 SYDVKM come from the germline V gene. This CDR3 is built from 16 residues. V dropped 6 bases and J dropped 1; count of bases not matched to a gene: 7. CDR3 in amino acids: CASSLTGQGSNQPQHF. The CDR3 nucleotides read TGTGCCAGCAGCTTAACTGGACAGGGGAGCAATCAGCCCCAGCATTTT.

The J gene is TRBJ2-7, the V gene TRBV18; TRBD1 agrees at 10 bases. This CDR3 is 13 amino acids long. V lost 2 bases to trimming and J lost 9 bases; unmatched junction nucleotides: 4. CDR1 is KGHSH, CDR2 LQKENI, per germline. CDR3 DNA sequence: TGTGCCAGCTCACCAAGGGACAGGGGCGTGCAGTACTTC. Its translation: CASSPRDRGVQYF. The whole variable domain, remainder taken from reference TRBV18 and TRBJ2-7, is NAGVMQNPRHLVRRRGQEARLRCSPMKGHSHVYWYRQLPEEGLKFMVYLQKENIIDESGMPKERFSAEFPKEGPSILRIQQVVRGDSAAYFCASSPRDRGVQYFGPGTRLTVT.

This clone was detected a few times. The chain uses TRBV24-1 and TRBJ2-3; no clear D gene. Germline V gene lookup returns CDR1 KGHDR and CDR2 SFDVKD. The CDR3 runs 12 residues. V lost 5 bases, J lost 1 base, and 3 bases lay in between. CDR3 nucleotide sequence: TGTGCCACCAGTGTCGGCACAGATACGCAGTATTTT. Its protein product is CATSVGTDTQYF.

This clone was counted once. This sequence joins TRBV18 and TRBJ2-2; 7 bases match TRBD2. Per the germline V gene, CDR1 is KGHSH and CDR2 is LQKENI. V gave up 1 base and J gave up 5 bases; unmatched junction bases: 7. The CDR3 is 16 residues long. The DNA for the CDR3 is TGTGCCAGCTCACCACTGGCGGGAGATGTTACCGGGGAGCTGTTTTTT. Encoded protein: CASSPLAGDVTGELFF.

This chain uses TRBV6-5 with TRBJ2-3, with D possibly matching TRBD2 (5 bases). Trimming took 2 bases from V and 4 from J, leaving 13 bases between them. The CDR3 consists of 15 residues. Germline values: CDR1 MNHEY, CDR2 SVGAGI. The CDR3 nucleotides read TGTGCCAGCAGTTACCGGACTTCCAACCCAGATACGCAGTATTTT. Its translation: CASSYRTSNPDTQYF.